Each of the 17 T cell receptor beta chains below was sequenced from the same sample in a study of cytomegalovirus exposure and HLA in healthy donors. 60 Vbeta and 13 Jbeta primers were used in PCR. Assay: immunoSEQ multiplex PCR; the TCRdb copy retains only in-frame clones and omits some. The sample lists roughly 220,000 clones, around 70% occurring once. The sequencing sample was made of PBMCs. These receptors all come from a man between 40 and 49 years old in good health and CMV-seropositive.

V is TRBV6-5 and J is TRBJ2-7; the match to TRBD1 covers 9 bases. There are 13 residues in the CDR3. Per germline, CDR1 MNHEY and CDR2 SVGAGI. V was clipped by 4 bases and J by 6 bases; unmatched bases: 4. The CDR3 reads CASSSYRGLEQYF. The CDR3, as DNA: TGTGCCAGCAGTTCTTACAGGGGGCTCGAGCAGTACTTC.

Only a few counts were recorded for this clone. V usage is TRBV6-5 and J usage is TRBJ1-1, with a possible D match to TRBD1 (5 bases). Trimming pared 8 bases from V and 1 base from J, leaving 5 bases between. This CDR3 spans 11 amino acids. Germline loops: CDR1 MNHEY, CDR2 SVGAGI. DNA for the CDR3: TGTGCCAGCCAGGGGAACACTGAAGCTTTCTTT. This sequence encodes CASQGNTEAFF.

In the case of this clone: Relative to the germline gene, one junction end is altered; a read error may explain this. The sample holds other DNA sequences that translate to the same CDR3. The V gene is TRBV5-1, the J gene TRBJ2-2; D is possibly TRBD2 (5 bases). Germline CDR1 reads SGHRS; CDR2 reads YFSETQ. The CDR3 spans 15 residues. The CDR3 reads CASTLNRRGTGELFF. Written as DNA, the CDR3 is TGCGCCAGCACCCTGAATCGGCGAGGCACCGGGGAGCTGTTTTTC. The variable domain in full, completed from reference TRBV5-1 and TRBJ2-2, reads KAGVTQTPRYLIKTRGQQVTLSCSPISGHRSVSWYQQTPGQGLQFLFEYFSETQRNKGNFPGRFSGRQFSNSRSEMNVSTLELGDSALYLCASTLNRRGTGELFFGEGSRLTVL.

The chain employs TRBV6-5 and TRBJ2-7; a weak D match, TRBD2 (6 bases). The V and J ends lost 8 bases and 6 bases respectively, with 8 bases between them. Looked up from germline, CDR1 is MNHEY and CDR2 is SVGAGI. This CDR3 spans 10 amino acids. CDR3 residues: CASAGTEQYF. The CDR3 DNA follows: TGTGCCAGCGCGGGGACCGAGCAGTACTTC.

This clone was detected only once. V is TRBV5-1 and J is TRBJ2-7; TRBD1 agrees at 8 bases. V trimming: 2 bases; J trimming: 8 bases; junction bases outside the gene matches: 24. The CDR3 has 19 amino acids. From germline, CDR1 is SGHRS and CDR2 YFSETQ. CDR3 DNA sequence: TGCGCCAGCAGCTTTGCTTCCCAGACCCGAGCAGGACAGGGTGTGAAGCAGTACTTC. It specifies CASSFASQTRAGQGVKQYF.

V gene TRBV6-6 combines with J gene TRBJ2-2; 9 positions agree with TRBD1. Germline assignment: CDR1 MNHNY and CDR2 SVGAGI (reference sequence). The length of the CDR3 is 14 residues. V lost 6 bases and J lost 5; bases outside the gene matches: 4. CDR3 coding DNA: TGTGCCAGCAGGGGGACAGGGCTGACCGGGGAGCTGTTTTTT. Translating gives CASRGTGLTGELFF.

This clone came up a few times. The chain links TRBV2 to TRBJ2-3, with 9 bases aligning to TRBD2. Germline V gene sequence: CDR1 SNHLY, CDR2 FYNNEI. The CDR3 is 14 amino acids. In DNA form, the CDR3 reads TGTCGGACCCGGGTTAGCGGGGGTGCAGATACGCAGTATTTT. Its protein is CRTRVSGGADTQYF.

V is TRBV2 and J is TRBJ2-7, with D possibly matching TRBD1 (7 bases). Trimming pared 7 bases from V and 7 bases from J, leaving 20 bases between. The CDR3 length is 14 residues. Per germline, CDR1 SNHLY and CDR2 FYNNEI. The CDR3 DNA sequence: TGTGCCAGCACCACGACAGGGATCGCGGGGGAGCAGTACTTC. Translating it yields CASTTTGIAGEQYF.

The chain couples TRBV28 to TRBJ2-5; no firm D call. Trimming left V 3 bases short and J 7 bases short, with 9 bases between. Germline V gene data show CDR1 as MDHEN and CDR2 as SYDVKM. CDR3 length equals 12 residues. The CDR3 loop reads CASSFDRGTQYF. The CDR3 coding sequence is TGTGCCAGCAGTTTTGACCGCGGGACCCAGTACTTC. Full variable domain (outside the CDR3, taken from reference TRBV28 and TRBJ2-5): DVKVTQSSRYLVKRTGEKVFLECVQDMDHENMFWYRQDPGLGLRLIYFSYDVKMKEKGDIPEGYSVSREKKERFSLILESASTNQTSMYLCASSFDRGTQYFGPGTRLLVL.

The chain employs TRBV5-1 and TRBJ2-7; 7 bases match TRBD2. CDR3 length equals 14 residues. The germline V gene encodes CDR1 SGHRS and CDR2 YFSETQ. Trimming at V came to 0 bases and at J to 7 bases, leaving 7 bases not matched to a gene. The CDR3 loop is CASSLEVPGGEQYF. In DNA, the CDR3 is TGCGCCAGCAGCTTGGAGGTCCCCGGGGGGGAGCAGTACTTC.

The genes are TRBV7-8 and TRBJ2-1; 8 bases align to TRBD2. The CDR3 runs 16 residues. Germline lookup yields CDR1 SGHVS and CDR2 FQNEAQ. With V trimmed by 5 bases and J by 6 bases, 12 bases remained unmatched. The CDR3 reads CASSPRTAGGSNEQFF. In DNA, the CDR3 is TGTGCCAGCAGCCCTAGGACTGCGGGGGGTTCCAATGAGCAGTTCTTC.

V and J are TRBV5-4 and TRBJ1-2; possible D gene TRBD1, 5 bases. Germline-derived CDR1 and CDR2 are SGHNT and YYREEE (reference sequence). This CDR3 is built from 14 residues. V dropped 4 bases and J dropped 2 bases, with 12 bases sitting between them. The CDR3 is CASSPYRLNYGYTF. For the CDR3, the DNA is TGTGCCAGCAGCCCTTACAGGCTGAACTATGGCTACACCTTC.

The gene calls are TRBV6-5 and TRBJ1-4; D might be TRBD1 (6 bases). The CDR3 is 15 residues long. Germline V gene data show CDR1 as MNHEY and CDR2 as SVGAGI. V lost 2 bases and J lost 8, with 15 bases in between. CDR3 residues: CASSYEFTGREKLFF. CDR3 sequence (DNA): TGTGCCAGCAGTTACGAATTTACAGGGCGCGAAAAACTGTTTTTT.

The CDR3 sequence is CASSLGGGDTGELFF. The CDR3 DNA sequence: TGTGCCAGCAGCTTGGGGGGCGGCGACACCGGGGAGCTGTTTTTT. The chain links TRBV5-6 to TRBJ2-2; tentative D call: TRBD1 (5 bases). This CDR3 is 15 amino acids long. V was clipped by 0 bases and J by 3 bases, with 9 bases between them. The germline V gene has CDR1 SGHDT and CDR2 YYEEEE.

The rearrangement links TRBV25-1 to TRBJ2-7, with TRBD1 matching over 8 bases. The length of the CDR3 is 14 residues. V was clipped by 6 bases and J by 3 bases; unmatched bases: 7. The V gene's germline CDR1 is MGHDK and CDR2 SYGVNS. DNA of the CDR3: TGTGCCAGCAGGGACGACAGGGGAGTCTACGAGCAGTACTTC. It yields the protein CASRDDRGVYEQYF.

This rearrangement joins TRBV10-3 to TRBJ2-5, with 7 bases identical to TRBD1. With V trimmed by 5 bases and J by 5 bases, 5 bases remained unmatched. The germline gives CDR1 ENHRY, CDR2 SYGVKD. This CDR3 has 13 residues. The CDR3 here is CAISTGEIETQYF. The CDR3 DNA sequence: TGTGCCATCAGTACAGGGGAGATCGAGACCCAGTACTTC.

This clone was observed a handful of times. The chain carries TRBV5-1 and TRBJ1-2, with TRBD1 matching 8 bases. CDR3 length: 14 residues. V shed 2 bases and J 5 bases; nucleotides not matched to a gene: 5. The V gene's germline CDR1 is SGHRS and CDR2 YFSETQ. CDR3 coding DNA: TGCGCCAGCAGCTTTCTGGACAGGGATTATGGCTACACCTTC. Amino acids: CASSFLDRDYGYTF.